Listed below are T cell receptor beta chains from one sample, sequenced in a study of shared clonotypes between healthy human individuals. The method was immunoSEQ multiplex PCR; TCRdb's version includes in-frame clones alone and lacks a portion of them. The data hold 490,000 or so clones, with around three quarters observed a single time. The sample comprised PBMCs. The receptors were gathered from a woman aged 40-49 years in good health. Some clones in this sample may be carry-over from other donors' samples. Each CDR3 is given with its conserved first and last residue. D genes are given only for firm matches. Size tells how often a clone was seen (once, few, many) or the class of an expanded clone, and some rows leave it out.

v_gene: TRBV4-2; abundance: many; j_gene: TRBJ1-5; d_gene: TRBD1; CDR3aa: CASSQGTGLGQPQHF; CDR3nt: TGTGCCAGCAGCCAAGGGACAGGGTTGGGTCAGCCCCAGCATTTT
v_gene: TRBV14; abundance: few; j_gene: TRBJ2-1; d_gene: -; CDR3aa: CASSPRDNEQFF; CDR3nt: TGTGCCAGCAGCCCGCGGGACAATGAGCAGTTCTTC
v_gene: TRBV19; abundance: -; j_gene: TRBJ1-1; d_gene: -; CDR3aa: CASSSELTEAFF; CDR3nt: TGTGCCAGTAGTTCCGAGCTCACTGAAGCTTTCTTT
v_gene: TRBV2; abundance: few; j_gene: TRBJ1-3; d_gene: -; CDR3aa: CASSQQGTSGNTIYF; CDR3nt: TGTGCCAGCAGTCAACAGGGAACATCTGGAAACACCATATATTTT
v_gene: TRBV5-5; abundance: -; j_gene: TRBJ1-5; d_gene: -; CDR3aa: CASSFGQGHQPQHF; CDR3nt: TGTGCCAGCAGCTTCGGGCAGGGCCATCAGCCCCAGCATTTT
v_gene: TRBV15; abundance: -; j_gene: TRBJ2-5; d_gene: TRBD2; CDR3aa: CATSSAGLAGAGETQYF; CDR3nt: TGTGCCACCAGCAGCGCGGGACTAGCGGGAGCGGGGGAGACCCAGTACTTC
v_gene: TRBV19; abundance: -; j_gene: TRBJ1-1; d_gene: -; CDR3aa: CASRNPGPERAFF; CDR3nt: TGTGCCAGTAGAAATCCGGGACCCGAGCGGGCTTTCTTT
v_gene: TRBV7-9; abundance: -; j_gene: TRBJ2-7; d_gene: TRBD2; CDR3aa: CASSLAGGNEQYF; CDR3nt: TGTGCCAGCAGCTTAGCGGGAGGGAACGAGCAGTACTTC
v_gene: TRBV30; abundance: -; j_gene: TRBJ2-1; d_gene: TRBD2; CDR3aa: CAWASGIYNEQFF; CDR3nt: TGTGCCTGGGCTAGCGGGATTTACAATGAGCAGTTCTTC
v_gene: TRBV5-1; abundance: -; j_gene: TRBJ2-3; d_gene: TRBD1; CDR3aa: CASSRGTGSDKDTQYF; CDR3nt: TGCGCCAGCAGCAGGGGGACAGGGAGCGATAAAGATACGCAGTATTTT
v_gene: TRBV9; abundance: -; j_gene: TRBJ2-7; d_gene: TRBD1; CDR3aa: CASSARDRPYEQYF; CDR3nt: TGTGCCAGCAGCGCCAGGGACAGACCCTACGAGCAGTACTTC
v_gene: TRBV29-1; abundance: -; j_gene: TRBJ2-5; d_gene: -; CDR3aa: CSVERGGGRETQYF; CDR3nt: TGCAGCGTTGAAAGAGGGGGTGGAAGGGAGACCCAGTACTTC
v_gene: TRBV2; abundance: -; j_gene: TRBJ2-7; d_gene: TRBD2; CDR3aa: CASSLSGSNAYEQYF; CDR3nt: TGTGCCAGCAGTCTGAGCGGGAGCAACGCCTACGAGCAGTACTTC
v_gene: TRBV7-2; abundance: -; j_gene: TRBJ2-7; d_gene: TRBD1; CDR3aa: CASRQTGGEQYF; CDR3nt: TGTGCCAGCAGGCAGACAGGGGGCGAGCAGTACTTC
v_gene: TRBV7-2; abundance: once; j_gene: TRBJ2-7; d_gene: TRBD2; CDR3aa: CASSHKAGDGHEQYF; CDR3nt: TGTGCCAGCAGCCACAAGGCGGGAGATGGTCACGAGCAGTACTTC
v_gene: TRBV11-2; abundance: once; j_gene: TRBJ1-2; d_gene: -; CDR3aa: CASSDFPGTRDGYTF; CDR3nt: TGTGCCAGCAGCGACTTTCCCGGGACGAGGGATGGCTACACCTTC
v_gene: TRBV5-5; abundance: -; j_gene: TRBJ2-2; d_gene: -; CDR3aa: CASSLADFYTGELFF; CDR3nt: TGTGCCAGCAGCTTGGCCGACTTCTACACCGGGGAGCTGTTTTTT
v_gene: TRBV27; abundance: -; j_gene: TRBJ2-5; d_gene: -; CDR3aa: CASSWAGQETQYF; CDR3nt: TGTGCCAGCAGTTGGGCGGGGCAAGAGACCCAGTACTTC
v_gene: TRBV5-1; abundance: -; j_gene: TRBJ2-5; d_gene: TRBD2; CDR3aa: CASSSRTAGAETQYF; CDR3nt: TGCGCCAGCAGCTCCAGGACAGCGGGGGCAGAGACCCAGTACTTC
v_gene: TRBV7-2; abundance: many; j_gene: TRBJ2-1; d_gene: -; CDR3aa: CASSLAGEQFF; CDR3nt: TGTGCCAGCAGCTTGGCGGGGGAGCAGTTCTTC
v_gene: TRBV5-6; abundance: -; j_gene: TRBJ2-3; d_gene: -; CDR3aa: CASSLTARGQYF; CDR3nt: TGTGCCAGCAGCCTCACGGCAAGGGGGCAGTATTTT
v_gene: TRBV5-1; abundance: -; j_gene: TRBJ2-5; d_gene: TRBD2; CDR3aa: CASSPRTSGRWETQYF; CDR3nt: TGCGCCAGCAGCCCCAGGACTAGCGGGAGATGGGAGACCCAGTACTTC
v_gene: TRBV5-4; abundance: -; j_gene: TRBJ2-1; d_gene: TRBD2; CDR3aa: CASSRLAEGENEQFF; CDR3nt: TGTGCCAGCAGCCGGCTAGCGGAAGGGGAAAATGAGCAGTTCTTC
v_gene: TRBV28; abundance: -; j_gene: TRBJ2-7; d_gene: TRBD2; CDR3aa: CASRAGAVGLAGPYEQYF; CDR3nt: TGTGCCAGCAGGGCAGGGGCAGTAGGACTAGCGGGCCCCTACGAGCAGTACTTC
v_gene: TRBV10-2; abundance: once; j_gene: TRBJ1-2; d_gene: TRBD1; CDR3aa: CASSRQGYYGYTF; CDR3nt: TGCGCCAGCAGCCGACAGGGGTACTATGGCTACACCTTT
v_gene: TRBV5-1; abundance: few; j_gene: TRBJ2-7; d_gene: TRBD2; CDR3aa: CASSSGTSGYEQYF; CDR3nt: TGCGCCAGCAGCTCGGGGACTAGCGGCTACGAGCAGTACTTC
v_gene: TRBV7-2; abundance: -; j_gene: TRBJ2-2; d_gene: -; CDR3aa: CASSPRDGYTGELFF; CDR3nt: TGTGCCAGCAGCCCCCGGGACGGATACACCGGGGAGCTGTTTTTT
v_gene: TRBV7-3; abundance: few; j_gene: TRBJ2-1; d_gene: TRBD2; CDR3aa: CASSLTREAYNEQFF; CDR3nt: TGTGCCAGCAGCTTAACGCGGGAGGCCTACAATGAGCAGTTCTTC
v_gene: TRBV27; abundance: -; j_gene: TRBJ2-2; d_gene: -; CDR3aa: CASSERASSGTPELFF; CDR3nt: TGTGCCAGCAGCGAAAGGGCAAGCTCCGGGACCCCTGAGCTGTTTTTT
v_gene: TRBV7-8; abundance: -; j_gene: TRBJ1-1; d_gene: -; CDR3aa: CASSLARVLGEAFF; CDR3nt: TGTGCCAGCAGCTTAGCGAGGGTCCTGGGTGAAGCTTTCTTT
v_gene: TRBV12-5; abundance: -; j_gene: TRBJ2-3; d_gene: -; CDR3aa: CASGLGTTRNTQYF; CDR3nt: TGTGCTAGTGGTTTGGGCACGACGCGAAATACGCAGTATTTT
v_gene: TRBV27; abundance: -; j_gene: TRBJ1-2; d_gene: TRBD1; CDR3aa: CASYGQGPYYGYTF; CDR3nt: TGTGCCAGCTACGGACAGGGTCCATACTATGGCTACACCTTC
v_gene: TRBV5-4; abundance: once; j_gene: TRBJ2-2; d_gene: -; CDR3aa: CASSLGGGPNTGELFF; CDR3nt: TGTGCCAGCAGCTTGGGGGGCGGACCGAACACCGGGGAGCTGTTTTTT
v_gene: TRBV19; abundance: -; j_gene: TRBJ2-3; d_gene: -; CDR3aa: CASREGGGVTDTQYF; CDR3nt: TGTGCCAGTAGAGAAGGCGGGGGCGTAACAGATACGCAGTATTTT
v_gene: TRBV10-3; abundance: once; j_gene: TRBJ2-2; d_gene: -; CDR3aa: CATDRGLANTGELFF; CDR3nt: TGTGCCACAGACAGGGGACTAGCAAACACCGGGGAGCTGTTTTTT
v_gene: TRBV7-2; abundance: -; j_gene: TRBJ2-3; d_gene: -; CDR3aa: CASSLRKATDTQYF; CDR3nt: TGTGCCAGCAGCTTACGCAAGGCAACAGATACGCAGTATTTT
v_gene: TRBV5-1; abundance: -; j_gene: TRBJ2-1; d_gene: TRBD2; CDR3aa: CASSLPPSGRAREQFF; CDR3nt: TGCGCCAGCAGCTTGCCACCCAGCGGGAGGGCCAGGGAGCAGTTCTTC
v_gene: TRBV4-1; abundance: -; j_gene: TRBJ2-1; d_gene: TRBD2; CDR3aa: CASSQGTSGLGGEQFF; CDR3nt: TGCGCCAGCAGCCAGGGGACTAGCGGTCTCGGAGGAGAGCAGTTCTTC
v_gene: TRBV29-1; abundance: few; j_gene: TRBJ2-1; d_gene: TRBD2; CDR3aa: CSVEQGLAGAYNEQFF; CDR3nt: TGCAGCGTTGAGCAAGGACTAGCGGGAGCCTACAATGAGCAGTTCTTC
v_gene: TRBV7-8; abundance: -; j_gene: TRBJ2-5; d_gene: -; CDR3aa: CASSRKGVFQETQYF; CDR3nt: TGTGCCAGCAGCCGAAAAGGAGTGTTCCAAGAGACCCAGTACTTC
v_gene: TRBV7-3; abundance: -; j_gene: TRBJ2-7; d_gene: -; CDR3aa: CASSQSGSEQYF; CDR3nt: TGTGCCAGCAGCCAGTCGGGGAGTGAGCAGTACTTC
v_gene: TRBV7-2; abundance: -; j_gene: TRBJ2-3; d_gene: -; CDR3aa: CASSLASGGTDTQYF; CDR3nt: TGTGCCAGCAGCTTAGCTTCCGGGGGCACAGATACGCAGTATTTT
v_gene: TRBV5-6; abundance: once; j_gene: TRBJ2-3; d_gene: TRBD1; CDR3aa: CASSPWTGEGADTQYF; CDR3nt: TGTGCCAGCAGCCCTTGGACAGGGGAGGGGGCAGATACGCAGTATTTT
v_gene: TRBV7-2; abundance: -; j_gene: TRBJ2-3; d_gene: -; CDR3aa: CASSQESTATDTQYF; CDR3nt: TGTGCCAGCAGCCAAGAAAGTACAGCAACAGATACGCAGTATTTT
v_gene: TRBV7-2; abundance: -; j_gene: TRBJ1-5; d_gene: -; CDR3aa: CASSLVRGEPQHF; CDR3nt: TGTGCCAGCAGCTTAGTAAGGGGGGAGCCCCAGCATTTT
v_gene: TRBV30; abundance: -; j_gene: TRBJ2-7; d_gene: -; CDR3aa: CAWRRESSYEQYF; CDR3nt: TGTGCCTGGAGGAGGGAGAGCTCCTACGAGCAGTACTTC
v_gene: TRBV7-3; abundance: -; j_gene: TRBJ2-3; d_gene: TRBD2; CDR3aa: CASSSGTSGFTDTQYF; CDR3nt: TGTGCCAGCAGCTCGGGGACTAGCGGATTCACAGATACGCAGTATTTT
v_gene: TRBV5-6; abundance: -; j_gene: TRBJ2-5; d_gene: TRBD2; CDR3aa: CASSLVSLAGGETQYF; CDR3nt: TGTGCCAGCAGCTTGGTGAGCCTAGCGGGAGGTGAGACCCAGTACTTC
v_gene: TRBV4-3; abundance: few; j_gene: TRBJ2-1; d_gene: TRBD2; CDR3aa: CASSQDTSGMPLFF; CDR3nt: TGCGCCAGCAGCCAAGACACCAGCGGGATGCCCCTGTTCTTC
v_gene: TRBV7-8; abundance: few; j_gene: TRBJ1-1; d_gene: -; CDR3aa: CASSSNAGWGTEAFF; CDR3nt: TGTGCCAGCAGCTCTAATGCAGGGTGGGGCACTGAAGCTTTCTTT
v_gene: TRBV29-1; abundance: -; j_gene: TRBJ2-3; d_gene: TRBD2; CDR3aa: CSACSGRAVDTQYF; CDR3nt: TGCAGCGCCTGTAGCGGGAGGGCCGTGGATACGCAGTATTTT
v_gene: TRBV2; abundance: -; j_gene: TRBJ2-1; d_gene: TRBD1; CDR3aa: CASADRVNEQFF; CDR3nt: TGTGCCAGCGCGGACAGGGTGAATGAGCAGTTCTTC
v_gene: TRBV2; abundance: -; j_gene: TRBJ1-5; d_gene: -; CDR3aa: CASSERAELQPQHF; CDR3nt: TGTGCCAGCAGTGAAAGGGCAGAGTTACAGCCCCAGCATTTT